The 32 T cell receptor beta chains below were found in one sample sequenced in a study of OX40 agonist ivuxolimab in advanced cancers. Profiled with immunoSEQ multiplex PCR; TCRdb holds only in-frame clones, not every one. The repertoire has roughly 98,000 clones, around 85% of them found once; the top ten carry over 1.1%. Source: CD4+ or CD8+ T cells sorted from blood, taken in a trial of the OX40 agonist ivuxolimab. These receptors were obtained from an adult with an advanced solid tumor such as melanoma, head and neck, liver or kidney cancer.

The sample holds a few counts of this clone. Here the CDR3 reads CASSKDISYEQYF. CDR3 nucleotides: TGTGCCAGTAGTAAGGACATCTCCTACGAGCAGTACTTC. The genes are TRBV19 and TRBJ2-7; D is perhaps TRBD1 (5 bases). The CDR3 is made up of 13 amino acids. Trimming removed 4 bases at V and 0 bases at J, with 7 bases between. Germline CDR1 and CDR2: LNHDA and SQIVND (reference sequence). Using reference TRBV19 and TRBJ2-7 for the parts outside the CDR3, the full variable domain is DGGITQSPKYLFRKEGQNVTLSCEQNLNHDAMYWYRQDPGQGLRLIYYSQIVNDFQKGDIAEGYSVSREKKESFPLTVTSAQKNPTAFYLCASSKDISYEQYFGPGTRLTVT.

The chain has TRBV5-4 and TRBJ1-6, with D unresolved. Germline CDR1 reads SGHNT; CDR2 reads YYREEE (reference sequence). V was cut by 5 bases and J by 6 bases, with 6 bases left in between. The CDR3 covers 12 residues. The CDR3 DNA sequence: TGTGCCAGCAGGGTTGGTAATTCACCCCTCCACTTT. It translates to CASRVGNSPLHF.

This clone occurred a few times. The chain combines TRBV4-3 with TRBJ2-7; perhaps TRBD1 as D (6 bases). Germline-derived CDR1 and CDR2 are LGHNA and YSLEER. V shed 1 base and J shed 5 bases, with 15 bases lying between them. This CDR3 contains 15 residues. The CDR3 spells CASSQVRWGRNEQYF. The CDR3 bases are TGCGCCAGCAGCCAAGTTAGGTGGGGGCGCAACGAGCAGTACTTC.

The chain joins TRBV7-2 to TRBJ1-2; no reliable D call. CDR1 and CDR2 from the germline V gene are SGHTA and FQGNSA. This CDR3 is built from 13 residues. V lost 0 bases, J lost 7 bases, and 9 bases lay in between. The CDR3 loop reads CASSLAIEGGYTF. The CDR3 DNA follows: TGTGCCAGCAGCTTAGCCATCGAGGGTGGCTACACCTTC.

This clone occurred once. The chain employs TRBV19 and TRBJ1-4, with a tentative D call TRBD1 (6 bases). CDR3 size: 14 residues. CDR1 and CDR2 (germline): LNHDA, SQIVND (reference sequence). Trimming stripped 6 bases from V and 8 bases from J, with 16 bases between. CDR3 in DNA: TGTGCCAGTAGGTTGTTGGGGGCGAGAGAAAAACTGTTTTTT. This gives the protein CASRLLGAREKLFF.

The chain carries TRBV11-2 and TRBJ1-3; maybe TRBD1 (6 bases). CDR1 is SGHAT and CDR2 is FQNNGV in the germline V gene. Trimming left V 5 bases short and J 0 bases short, with 20 bases between. The CDR3 consists of 18 residues. The CDR3: CASSLRQVFSFSGNTIYF. CDR3 coding DNA: TGTGCCAGCAGCCTTCGACAGGTTTTCTCTTTCTCTGGAAACACCATATATTTT.

This clone was picked up a small number of times. The rearrangement uses TRBV4-2 and TRBJ2-7, with D perhaps matching TRBD2 (5 bases). This CDR3 region has 14 residues. CDR1 is LGHNA, CDR2 YNFKEQ, per germline. V was shortened by 0 bases and J by 2 bases, with 8 bases between the two germline ends. The CDR3 loop is CASSQDGRTYEQYF. The CDR3 nucleotides read TGTGCCAGCAGCCAAGATGGGAGAACCTACGAGCAGTACTTC.

In DNA, the CDR3 is TGTGCCAGCAGCCCCGGGCGGGCGGGCATTCAGTACTTC. Protein sequence: CASSPGRAGIQYF. The rearrangement joins TRBV11-2 to TRBJ2-4, with D possibly TRBD2 on 5 matching bases. The CDR3 totals 13 residues. The germline gives CDR1 SGHAT, CDR2 FQNNGV. Trimming shortened V by 5 bases and J by 9 bases, and 14 bases separated the two germline ends.

V and J are TRBV2 and TRBJ1-5, with D uncertain. Trimming shortened V by 8 bases and J by 3 bases, and 17 bases separated the two germline ends. CDR1 SNHLY and CDR2 FYNNEI come from the germline V gene. The CDR3 consists of 15 residues. CDR3 in DNA: TGTGCCAGCCGCGGACGACAAAACGACAATCAGCCCCAGCATTTT. This translates into CASRGRQNDNQPQHF.

The chain couples TRBV19 to TRBJ1-6, with D tentatively TRBD1 (5 bases). The CDR3 is made up of 14 amino acids. V was trimmed by 2 bases and J by 8 bases, leaving 10 bases between them. In germline, CDR1 is LNHDA, CDR2 SQIVND (reference sequence). CDR3 bases: TGTGCCAGTAGTATAAACAGGTCTGATTCACCCCTCCACTTT. It translates to CASSINRSDSPLHF.

This clone was recorded only once. V is TRBV12-5 and J is TRBJ1-1; 9 bases are a match to TRBD1. In germline, CDR1 is LGHNT, CDR2 FRNRAP. The CDR3 sequence is 15 residues long. V gave up 5 bases and J gave up 0 bases; unmatched junction bases: 4. CDR3: CASGDRGAMNTEAFF. In nucleotides, the CDR3 is TGTGCTAGTGGTGACAGGGGGGCCATGAACACTGAAGCTTTCTTT.

CDR3 sequence (DNA): TGCGCCAGCAGCTTGGCCCCGAGCGGGAGTGGTAGGGATACGCAGTATTTT. This encodes CASSLAPSGSGRDTQYF. The V and J genes are TRBV5-1 and TRBJ2-3; the match to TRBD2 covers 8 bases. CDR1 and CDR2 (germline): SGHRS, YFSETQ. This CDR3 contains 17 residues. After removal of 0 bases from V and 6 bases from J, the junction contained 12 bases not matched to a gene.

The chain recombines TRBV5-4 with TRBJ2-5, with D unclear. The V end was cut by 4 bases, the J end by 4 bases, with 14 bases between. The germline gives CDR1 SGHNT, CDR2 YYREEE (reference sequence). This CDR3 region has 14 residues. CDR3 sequence reads: CASSPAVVGETQYF. The CDR3 bases are TGTGCCAGCAGCCCGGCCGTGGTCGGAGAGACCCAGTACTTC.

This clone occurred once. The V call is TRBV28, the J call TRBJ1-1; the D is unclear. The CDR3 loop spans 12 amino acids. Per the germline V gene, CDR1 is MDHEN and CDR2 is SYDVKM. The germline V and J ends were trimmed by 6 bases and 7 bases, with 12 bases remaining between them. CDR3 protein: CASSPNTVEAFF. DNA for the CDR3: TGTGCCAGCAGCCCCAACACGGTTGAAGCTTTCTTT. Full variable domain (rest looked up from reference TRBV28 and TRBJ1-1): DVKVTQSSRYLVKRTGEKVFLECVQDMDHENMFWYRQDPGLGLRLIYFSYDVKMKEKGDIPEGYSVSREKKERFSLILESASTNQTSMYLCASSPNTVEAFFGQGTRLTVV.

This clone came up once. V and J are TRBV19 and TRBJ2-2; 11 bases match TRBD2. The CDR3 loop spans 14 amino acids. V shed 4 bases, J shed 7 bases, and the junction held 2 bases outside the gene matches. Germline V gives CDR1 LNHDA, CDR2 SQIVND (reference sequence). CDR3 region: CASSKLAGVGELFF. The CDR3, as DNA: TGTGCCAGTAGTAAACTAGCGGGAGTCGGGGAGCTGTTTTTT.

The chain carries TRBV11-3 and TRBJ2-3, with a possible D match to TRBD2 (5 bases). V shed 1 base and J shed 1 base, with 9 bases lying between them. Germline CDR1 reads SGHNT; CDR2 reads YENEEA. The CDR3 is 15 residues long. The CDR3 is CASSLGGSRTDTQYF. The CDR3 DNA follows: TGTGCCAGCAGCTTAGGAGGGTCACGCACAGATACGCAGTATTTT.

The chain joins TRBV10-3 to TRBJ2-7, with a possible D match to TRBD1 (6 bases). V lost 4 bases, J lost 5 bases, and 18 bases lay in between. Looked up from germline, CDR1 is ENHRY and CDR2 is SYGVKD. The CDR3 is 15 residues long. CDR3 sequence reads: CAISVEQGFSHEQYF. CDR3 nucleotides: TGTGCCATCAGTGTCGAGCAGGGGTTTAGCCACGAGCAGTACTTC.

V gene TRBV7-2 combines with J gene TRBJ2-7, with D possibly TRBD2 on 5 matching bases. The V end lost 1 base, the J end lost 4 bases, and 11 bases lay between the germline ends. Germline CDR1 and CDR2: SGHTA and FQGNSA. There are 14 residues in the CDR3. CDR3 residues: CASSLGRGRYEQYF. CDR3 coding DNA: TGTGCCAGCAGCTTAGGACGGGGAAGGTACGAGCAGTACTTC.

This chain uses TRBV28 with TRBJ1-5; 9 bases agree with TRBD1. The CDR3 is 15 residues long. Germline lookup yields CDR1 MDHEN and CDR2 SYDVKM. Unmatched junction bases numbered 6, after V lost 3 bases and J lost 6 bases. DNA for the CDR3: TGTGCCAGCAGTTTCCGGGACAGGGTAGGTCAGCCCCAGCATTTT. It translates to CASSFRDRVGQPQHF.

This chain uses TRBV25-1 with TRBJ2-7, with a tentative D call TRBD1 (5 bases). This CDR3 is 17 amino acids long. V was clipped by 3 bases and J by 0 bases, with 18 bases between them. Germline V gene lookup returns CDR1 MGHDK and CDR2 SYGVNS. CDR3 DNA: TGTGCCAGCAGTGACCGAACCAGGGCCTTCGACTCCTACGAGCAGTACTTC. The encoded protein is CASSDRTRAFDSYEQYF.

The CDR3, as DNA: TGCGCCAGCAGCCAAGAAGGGAAGGGTGAAAAACTGTTTTTT. Protein product: CASSQEGKGEKLFF. The V gene is TRBV4-3, the J gene TRBJ1-4; no reliable D call. The CDR3 is 14 residues long. With 0 bases removed from V and 7 bases from J, the gap between germline ends came to 9 bases. In germline, CDR1 is LGHNA, CDR2 YSLEER.

CDR3 in DNA: TGTGCCAGCAGCATAAATCGGTACACTGAAGCTTTCTTT. Translation gives CASSINRYTEAFF. The V gene is TRBV14, the J gene TRBJ1-1; no reliable D call. CDR1 SGHDN and CDR2 FVKESK come from the germline V gene. The length of the CDR3 is 13 residues. V lost 5 bases to trimming and J lost 3 bases, with 10 bases between them.

This clone has more than one count but fewer than ten. The chain uses TRBV5-1 and TRBJ2-5, with D possibly matching TRBD1 (5 bases). Germline-derived CDR1 and CDR2 are SGHRS and YFSETQ. The CDR3 loop spans 12 amino acids. V was trimmed by 7 bases and J by 1 base, leaving 8 bases between them. DNA of the CDR3: TGCGCCAGCGGTAGGGGCCAAGAGACCCAGTACTTC. This codes for CASGRGQETQYF.

V usage is TRBV30 and J usage is TRBJ1-5; D is ambiguous. Germline CDR1 and CDR2: GTSNPN and SVGIG (reference sequence). Trimming left V 2 bases short and J 3 bases short, with 11 bases between. There are 14 residues in the CDR3. CDR3 sequence reads: CAWSRRANNQPQHF. The CDR3 DNA follows: TGTGCCTGGAGTAGGAGGGCTAACAATCAGCCCCAGCATTTT. Variable domain in full (rest from reference TRBV30 and TRBJ1-5): SQTIHQWPATLVQPVGSPLSLECTVEGTSNPNLYWYRQAAGRGLQLLFYSVGIGQISSEVPQNLSASRPQDRQFILSSKKLLLSDSGFYLCAWSRRANNQPQHFGDGTRLSIL.

This clone was picked up one time. The gene calls are TRBV7-8 and TRBJ2-5; maybe TRBD2 (6 bases). Germline assignment: CDR1 SGHVS and CDR2 FQNEAQ. The length of the CDR3 is 14 residues. V lost 3 bases to trimming and J lost 5 bases, with 13 bases between them. The CDR3 reads CASSFVTSRETQYF. In DNA form, the CDR3 reads TGTGCCAGCAGCTTTGTAACTAGCCGGGAGACCCAGTACTTC. Drawing the rest from reference TRBV7-8 and TRBJ2-5, the complete variable domain is GAGVSQSPRYKVAKRGQDVALRCDPISGHVSLFWYQQALGQGPEFLTYFQNEAQLDKSGLPSDRFFAERPEGSVSTLKIQRTQQEDSAVYLCASSFVTSRETQYFGPGTRLLVL.

This chain uses TRBV14 with TRBJ2-5; D unresolved. The CDR3 length is 12 residues. V gave up 2 bases and J gave up 3 bases, with 4 bases separating them. The germline CDR1 and CDR2 sequences are SGHDN and FVKESK. CDR3: CASSQNEETQYF. Here the CDR3 DNA reads TGTGCCAGCAGCCAAAACGAAGAGACCCAGTACTTC.

This rearrangement joins TRBV4-3 to TRBJ1-5; D is unclear. V lost 4 bases and J lost 0, with 10 bases in between. Germline V gene data show CDR1 as LGHNA and CDR2 as YSLEER. CDR3 size: 15 residues. The CDR3 loop reads CASSLGFTSNQPQHF. In nucleotides, the CDR3 is TGCGCCAGCAGCCTGGGCTTTACTAGCAATCAGCCCCAGCATTTT.

V and J are TRBV5-4 and TRBJ2-3, with D uncertain. Germline-derived CDR1 and CDR2 are SGHNT and YYREEE (reference sequence). Trimming stripped 0 bases from V and 6 bases from J, with 11 bases between. The CDR3 is 14 residues long. The CDR3 DNA reads TGTGCCAGCAGCTTGGGGCCCCATCCCGATACGCAGTATTTT. It specifies CASSLGPHPDTQYF. The entire variable domain, with the rest obtained from reference TRBV5-4 and TRBJ2-3, is as follows: ETGVTQSPTHLIKTRGQQVTLRCSSQSGHNTVSWYQQALGQGPQFIFQYYREEENGRGNFPPRFSGLQFPNYSSELNVNALELDDSALYLCASSLGPHPDTQYFGPGTRLTVL.

The CDR3 DNA sequence: TGTGCCAGCAGTTCCACCCGGGGGGGCCCCTACAATGAGCAGTTCTTC. Translated, it gives CASSSTRGGPYNEQFF. The chain joins TRBV28 to TRBJ2-1; TRBD2 aligns across 8 bases. CDR3 length equals 16 residues. Germline-derived CDR1 and CDR2 are MDHEN and SYDVKM. Trimming removed 4 bases from V and 2 bases from J; junction bases left unmatched: 7.

The V and J genes are TRBV5-5 and TRBJ1-1; no definite D call. V dropped 4 bases and J dropped 0 bases, with 10 bases sitting between them. The CDR3 runs to 14 residues. Germline V gene lookup returns CDR1 SGHKS and CDR2 YYEKEE (reference sequence). In DNA form, the CDR3 reads TGTGCCAGCAGCGTTCAGAGGTTGAACACTGAAGCTTTCTTT. Amino acids: CASSVQRLNTEAFF.

The chain combines TRBV2 with TRBJ1-1; TRBD1 matches at 7 bases. This CDR3 region has 17 residues. After removal of 7 bases from V and 2 bases from J, the junction contained 16 bases not matched to a gene. Germline CDR1 SNHLY, CDR2 FYNNEI. The CDR3 is CASTSRTGPGKNTEAFF. The DNA for the CDR3 is TGTGCCAGCACCTCTCGGACAGGCCCGGGGAAAAACACTGAAGCTTTCTTT. The whole variable domain, remainder taken from reference TRBV2 and TRBJ1-1, is EPEVTQTPSHQVTQMGQEVILRCVPISNHLYFYWYRQILGQKVEFLVSFYNNEISEKSEIFDDQFSVERPDGSNFTLKIRSTKLEDSAMYFCASTSRTGPGKNTEAFFGQGTRLTVV.

The rearrangement joins TRBV29-1 to TRBJ2-7; D is possibly TRBD2 (5 bases). Trimming took off 7 bases at V and 2 bases at J, with 18 bases between the two ends. The CDR3 covers 14 residues. Germline CDR1 SQVTM, CDR2 ANQGSEA. The CDR3 region has the DNA TGCAGCGCCGCTTCTCCAGGAGGAACCTACGAGCAGTACTTC. Protein sequence: CSAASPGGTYEQYF.